This T cell receptor beta chain was recovered during a study of blood T cell repertoires in COVID-19. Using immunoSEQ multiplex PCR, the repertoire was profiled, and TCRdb retains in-frame clones only, with some absent. Seen here are some 150,000 clones, 82% observed once, and the top ten hold around 8%. Germline loops: CDR1 MDHEN, CDR2 SYDVKM. The CDR3 totals 16 residues. V was trimmed by 6 bases and J by 7 bases, leaving 25 bases between them. The receptor comes from a woman aged 70-85 years with acute or convalescent COVID-19. The chain recombines TRBV28 with TRBJ2-7; D is perhaps TRBD1 (6 bases). The sequenced sample consisted of peripheral blood. The CDR3 loop is CASSNPLGRGVQEQYF. DNA for the CDR3: TGTGCCAGCAGCAACCCTTTAGGCAGGGGAGTGCAAGAGCAGTACTTC.